A single sample is the source of the 27 T cell receptor beta chains below, sequenced in a study of CD8 T cells in Susac syndrome. Random hexamers were used to reverse transcribe an amount of 0.5 to 1 ug RNA. TCRdb re-analysed the immunoSEQ multiplex PCR reads in MiXCR, keeping a single row per CDR3 protein. The sample lists about 150,000 distinct CDR3 sequences; approximately 94% were seen once. Sequencing was carried out using CD8+ T cells from PBMCs. The origin of the receptors is a human donor with multiple sclerosis.

The chain joins TRBV20-1 to TRBJ2-1; TRBD2 is a possible D gene (5 bases). This CDR3 contains 14 residues. With 6 bases removed from V and 0 bases from J, the gap between germline ends came to 12 bases. CDR1 is DFQATT, CDR2 SNEGSKA, per germline (reference sequence). This CDR3 reads CSARTGSSYNEQFF. The CDR3 DNA reads as TGCAGTGCCCGAACGGGGAGCTCCTACAATGAGCAGTTCTTC.

This CDR3 is CSARDRETGAFF. CDR3 bases: TGCAGTGCTAGAGATCGGGAGACAGGAGCTTTCTTT. The rearrangement uses TRBV20-1 and TRBJ1-1; TRBD1 is a possible D gene (6 bases). CDR3 length equals 12 residues. V gave up 0 bases and J gave up 10 bases, with 12 bases separating them. Germline V CDR1 and CDR2: DFQATT, SNEGSKA (reference sequence).

The chain is built from TRBV30 and TRBJ1-1, with unresolved D. Looked up from germline, CDR1 is GTSNPN and CDR2 is SVGIG (reference sequence). The CDR3 contains 13 residues. V lost 0 bases, J lost 3 bases, and 8 bases lay in between. This CDR3 is CAWSVQKHTEAFF. In nucleotides, the CDR3 is TGTGCCTGGAGTGTACAAAAGCACACTGAAGCTTTCTTT.

J is TRBJ2-1 and V is TRBV7-3; TRBD2 is a possible D gene (6 bases). Germline loops: CDR1 SGHTA, CDR2 FQGTGA. V lost 6 bases and J lost 9, with 21 bases in between. This CDR3 contains 15 residues. CDR3 nucleotide sequence: TGTGCCAGCAGTCAAGAGGGGCAGGGACTCAGTGAGCAGTTCTTC. It yields the protein CASSQEGQGLSEQFF.

Comments on this clonotype: The junction shows a germline mismatch at one end, possibly a read error. This chain links TRBV30 with TRBJ2-2, with TRBD1 identical over 10 bases. Germline V gives CDR1 GTSNPN, CDR2 SVGIG (reference sequence). The CDR3 extends over 12 amino acids. CDR3 protein: CYGTGVTGELFF. The CDR3 DNA follows: TGCTACGGGACAGGGGTTACCGGGGAGCTGTTTTTT.

The J gene is TRBJ2-5, the V gene TRBV2, with no clear D. There are 11 residues in the CDR3. Trimming left V 7 bases short and J 2 bases short, with 5 bases between. Germline V gives CDR1 SNHLY, CDR2 FYNNEI. CDR3 sequence reads: CASTGQETQYF. The CDR3 DNA sequence: TGTGCCAGCACCGGACAAGAGACCCAGTACTTC.

The chain uses TRBV3-1 and TRBJ2-7; D not certain. Germline CDR1 LGHDT, CDR2 YNNKEL (reference sequence). V lost 0 bases to trimming and J lost 3 bases, with 12 bases between them. The CDR3 runs to 15 residues. In DNA form, the CDR3 reads TGTGCCAGCAGCCAAGACGCACACCCTAGCTACGAGCAGTACTTC. It translates to CASSQDAHPSYEQYF.

This clonotype was observed once. This chain connects TRBV3-1 to TRBJ1-1, with 11 positions matching TRBD1. J lost 9 bases, V lost 1 base, and 7 bases had no gene match. The CDR3 contains 15 residues. The V gene's germline CDR1 is LGHDT and CDR2 YNNKEL (reference sequence). The CDR3 DNA reads as TGTGCCAGCAGCCAAGCAGGGACAGGGGGTCCCCAAGCTTTCTTT. Protein product: CASSQAGTGGPQAFF.

This chain uses TRBV4-3 with TRBJ1-1; D perhaps matches TRBD1 (6 bases). CDR3 length: 16 amino acids. V was clipped by 0 bases and J by 6 bases, with 17 bases between them. Germline lookup yields CDR1 LGHNA and CDR2 YSLEER. This CDR3 is CASSQDRLQGISEAFF. As DNA, the CDR3 is TGCGCCAGCAGCCAAGACCGCCTACAGGGTATCTCTGAAGCTTTCTTT.

This clonotype appeared a single time. V gene TRBV6-2 or TRBV6-3 combines with J gene TRBJ2-1; TRBD2 aligns across 7 bases. Germline lookup yields CDR1 MNHEY and CDR2 SVGEGT. The CDR3 consists of 16 residues. V lost 6 bases and J lost 0; bases outside the gene matches: 8. The CDR3 sequence: CASSSSSGSSYNEQFF. The CDR3 DNA is TGTGCCAGCAGCTCCTCTAGCGGTTCCTCCTACAATGAGCAGTTCTTC.

The chain couples TRBV6-5 to TRBJ2-1, with 7 bases that match TRBD1. V lost 0 bases and J lost 1; bases outside the gene matches: 6. The CDR3 has 17 residues. CDR1 MNHEY and CDR2 SVGAGI come from the germline V gene. Here the CDR3 reads CASSYSNEGASYNEQFF. The CDR3 DNA reads TGTGCCAGCAGTTACTCGAACGAGGGGGCGTCCTACAATGAGCAGTTCTTC.

This CDR3 is CASSGQGDNEQFF. CDR3 coding DNA: TGTGCCAGCAGTGGACAGGGGGACAATGAGCAGTTCTTC. This chain connects TRBV9 to TRBJ2-1; the match to TRBD1 covers 10 bases. Germline CDR1 and CDR2: SGDLS and YYNGEE. Germline trimming cut 5 bases from V and 5 bases from J; bases unmatched to any gene: 1. CDR3 size: 13 residues.

This clonotype was seen only once. The rearrangement links TRBV27 to TRBJ2-6; 9 bases are a match to TRBD1. The CDR3 sequence is 18 residues long. Germline-derived CDR1 and CDR2 are MNHEY and SMNVEV (reference sequence). The ends lost 5 bases at V and 0 bases at J; junction bases unmatched: 8. The CDR3 nucleotides are TGTGCCAGCAGTCCCAGGACAGGGGAATCCTCTGGGGCCAACGTCCTGACTTTC. As protein: CASSPRTGESSGANVLTF.

The genes are TRBV7-2 and TRBJ2-3; 11 bases map to TRBD2. Germline-derived CDR1 and CDR2 are SGHTA and FQGNSA. The CDR3 is 16 amino acids. J lost 2 bases, V lost 5 bases, and 6 bases had no gene match. The DNA for the CDR3 is TGTGCCAGCAGCAGGCGACTAGCGGGGCTCACAGATACGCAGTATTTT. It yields the protein CASSRRLAGLTDTQYF.

This rearrangement joins TRBV29-1 to TRBJ1-4; D unclear. The CDR3 runs to 16 residues. Trimming took off 1 base at V and 6 bases at J, with 18 bases between the two ends. The germline V gene has CDR1 SQVTM and CDR2 ANQGSEA. As DNA, the CDR3 is TGCAGCGTTGAAGCCCCCCGGATTGGTTCTGATGAAAAACTGTTTTTT. This gives the protein CSVEAPRIGSDEKLFF.

Only one count was recorded for this clonotype. The rearrangement joins TRBV4-3 to TRBJ2-3; possible D gene TRBD1, 6 bases. Trimming took 6 bases from V and 2 from J, leaving 9 bases between them. Germline V gives CDR1 LGHNA, CDR2 YSLEER. The CDR3 totals 13 residues. The CDR3 sequence: CASRDSVTDTQYF. The CDR3 nucleotides read TGCGCCAGCAGGGACAGTGTCACAGATACGCAGTATTTT.

The chain links TRBV15 to TRBJ2-5; the D gene is possibly TRBD2 (5 bases). This CDR3 comprises 16 residues. Trimming removed 3 bases from V and 2 bases from J, with 16 bases in between. CDR1 and CDR2 (germline): LNHNV, YYDKDF (reference sequence). CDR3 bases: TGTGCCACCAGCAGGACCGTTCGAGGGTTACAAGAGACCCAGTACTTC. Translation: CATSRTVRGLQETQYF.

The chain couples TRBV30 to TRBJ2-1; 8 nucleotides line up with TRBD2. CDR1 and CDR2 (germline): GTSNPN, SVGIG (reference sequence). The CDR3 totals 15 residues. The trim removed 0 bases at V and 1 base at J, leaving 2 bases unmatched. Here the CDR3 reads CAWSVAGGSYNEQFF. The CDR3 nucleotides read TGTGCCTGGAGTGTCGCGGGGGGATCCTACAATGAGCAGTTCTTC.

The chain has TRBV30 and TRBJ2-2; 9 nucleotides match TRBD1. With 4 bases clipped from V and 3 bases from J, the junction kept 6 bases outside the gene matches. Germline values: CDR1 GTSNPN, CDR2 SVGIG (reference sequence). The CDR3 spans 15 residues. The CDR3 sequence: CAWTTGGSDTGELFF. Written as DNA, the CDR3 is TGTGCCTGGACGACAGGGGGAAGTGACACCGGGGAGCTGTTTTTT. The whole variable domain, filled in from reference TRBV30 and TRBJ2-2, reads SQTIHQWPATLVQPVGSPLSLECTVEGTSNPNLYWYRQAAGRGLQLLFYSVGIGQISSEVPQNLSASRPQDRQFILSSKKLLLSDSGFYLCAWTTGGSDTGELFFGEGSRLTVL.

The chain has TRBV12-3 or TRBV12-4 and TRBJ1-6, with D possibly matching TRBD1 (5 bases). Trimming left V 6 bases short and J 7 bases short, with 10 bases between. The CDR3 spans 13 residues. The CDR3 DNA sequence: TGTGCCAGCAGAGACAGCGTCAATTCACCCCTCCACTTT. Protein product: CASRDSVNSPLHF.

The gene calls are TRBV2 and TRBJ1-1; the D gene is possibly TRBD1 (5 bases). This CDR3 has 14 residues. V lost 7 bases, J lost 3 bases, and 15 bases lay in between. From germline, CDR1 is SNHLY and CDR2 FYNNEI. The CDR3 loop is CASTDIYKDTEAFF. In nucleotides, the CDR3 is TGTGCCAGCACGGACATCTATAAGGACACTGAAGCTTTCTTT.

This chain joins TRBV7-9 and TRBJ2-7; tentative D call: TRBD2 (6 bases). The V gene's germline CDR1 is SEHNR and CDR2 FQNEAQ (reference sequence). Trimming removed 6 bases from V and 3 bases from J, with 12 bases in between. The CDR3 has 13 residues. The CDR3 coding sequence is TGTGCCAGCAGACCGGACGGGAGCTACGAGCAGTACTTC. This encodes CASRPDGSYEQYF.

The gene calls are TRBV20-1 and TRBJ2-7; D uncertain. The CDR3 loop spans 12 amino acids. Germline V CDR1 and CDR2: DFQATT, SNEGSKA (reference sequence). With 1 base removed from V and 4 bases from J, the gap between germline ends came to 8 bases. CDR3 coding DNA: TGCAGTGCTAGAGTTCTGCGATACGAGCAGTACTTC. Translating gives CSARVLRYEQYF.

This chain uses TRBV27 with TRBJ2-5; the match to TRBD2 covers 10 bases. Germline V gene lookup returns CDR1 MNHEY and CDR2 SMNVEV (reference sequence). Trimming removed 4 bases from V and 4 bases from J; junction bases left unmatched: 12. This CDR3 is built from 17 residues. The CDR3 spells CASSSSIKSGGAETQYF. DNA for the CDR3: TGTGCCAGCAGTTCCTCTATTAAGAGCGGGGGGGCAGAGACCCAGTACTTC.

V and J are TRBV29-1 and TRBJ2-2; D gene uncertain. The CDR3 is 14 amino acids. The ends were cut back, 7 bases at V and 2 bases at J, with 14 bases in the middle. Germline CDR1 reads SQVTM; CDR2 reads ANQGSEA. The CDR3 reads CSAPVESNTGELFF. The CDR3 DNA is TGCAGCGCACCCGTCGAATCTAACACCGGGGAGCTGTTTTTT.

The gene calls are TRBV4-1 and TRBJ1-1; tentative D call: TRBD1 (5 bases). The CDR3 has 13 residues. Trimming took 3 bases from V and 5 from J, leaving 10 bases between them. Germline lookup yields CDR1 MGHRA and CDR2 YSYEKL. The CDR3 DNA reads as TGCGCCAGCAGCCACTCAGGGACGACTGAAGCTTTCTTT. Protein sequence: CASSHSGTTEAFF.

The V and J genes are TRBV3-1 and TRBJ2-3; a possible D gene is TRBD1 (5 bases). This CDR3 is built from 14 residues. V shed 0 bases and J shed 6 bases, with 10 bases lying between them. In germline, CDR1 is LGHDT, CDR2 YNNKEL (reference sequence). The CDR3 spells CASSQEVGADTQYF. The CDR3 DNA follows: TGTGCCAGCAGCCAAGAGGTAGGGGCGGATACGCAGTATTTT.